This note documents a single T cell receptor beta chain sequence. Which antigen it targets is not known. Qualities for individual bases were not recorded, and no much larger clone is one base off. The time point label corresponds to: cells obtained before transplantation from donor or recipient. CD3+CD4+ and CD3+CD8+ populations were FACS-sorted from unstimulated pre-transplant donor and recipient cells taken from spleen or lymph nodes. This record comes from a study of graft-versus-host responses after intestinal transplantation (dated by TCRdb to the early 2020s). With respect to the entire study: Multivisceral, liver-intestinal, or isolated intestinal transplants were received by the recipients. Anti-thymocyte globulin induction was given to all recipients, followed by maintenance tacrolimus and steroids for 2 to 3 years. Graft-versus-host and host-versus-graft alloreactive T cell clones were tracked in the graft, circulation and bone marrow after intestinal transplantation using bulk TCR-beta CDR3 sequencing. Alloreactive clones were identified by sequencing pre-transplant mixed lymphocyte reaction products and comparing them with unstimulated pre-transplant donor and recipient T cells. The cohort enrolled 24 intestinal transplant recipients, one of whom was a retransplant, and a few patients without pretransplant specimens were excluded. Donor T cell macrochimerism was defined as a peak of at least 4% donor T cells among recipient peripheral blood mononuclear cells. Instead of going to the commercial service, samples from a few later patients were sequenced in-house on an Illumina MiSeq and processed with MiXCR.

Library preparation employed the immunoSEQ multiplex PCR assay. In most patients, genomic DNA was isolated using the Qiagen DNeasy Blood and Tissue Kit and sent frozen to Adaptive Biotechnologies for TCR sequencing. For most patients, high-throughput TCR-beta CDR3 sequencing of genomic DNA was performed by Adaptive Biotechnologies. The authors processed their data as follows. TCR sequencing data were retrieved from Adaptive's ImmunoSEQ software for 15 to 20 patients, whereas three other patients were processed with MiXCR and VDJtools. To correct CD4 versus CD8 sorting errors, sequences present in both subsets at a frequency ratio below 5:1 were removed. CDR3 nucleotide sequences shared between donor and recipient were removed because their origin could not be assigned. To be classed as alloreactive, a clone needed at least 2-fold expansion over unstimulated cells and a minimum CFSE-low frequency of 0.002% (template counts) or 0.001% (read counts). A clone was considered mappable if detected in the sequenced pre-transplant spleen, lymph node, or MLR CFSE-low populations of the donor or recipient. Cumulative frequency of alloreactive clones was calculated as a percentage of all sequences weighted by copy number. TCRdb carries this immuneACCESS record with in-frame sequences only. Its versions omit some clonotypes, under half of them owing to an unresolved V gene in the studies checked, with the rest unexplained. That table is the source of V, J and clone size, and D and trimming were worked out from the DNA. Here the sample has fewer than 90,000 clones; approximately 94% occur a single time. Of the sample, approximately 0.19% falls within the top ten clones.

What the research found in general, with its limitations: The relatively low number and heterogeneity of intestinal transplant patients limited the conclusions. GvH clones turned up in recipient bone marrow, with some appearing earlier in ileal mucosa or blood, a pattern consistent with an intestinal mucosal origin. In patients with donor T cell macrochimerism, the allografts had high GvH to HvG T cell clonal ratios. Early after transplant, peak levels of circulating GvH clones were associated with declines in HvG clones.

This receptor was taken from a human donor who was the organ donor for an intestinal transplant. The source material was unstimulated CD4+ T cells sorted from spleen or lymph node cells, sampled before transplant.

The nucleotide sequence is given as TGTGCCTACCAAAGAGGATCCTATAATTCACCCCTCCACTTT. Translated, it reads CAYQRGSYNSPLHF. The chain uses TRBV30 and TRBJ1-6; no D gene is confidently identified. The CDR3 has 14 amino acids, counting the end cysteine and phenylalanine. The CDR3 DNA has 42 bases and is translated from base 1. V sheds 7 bases and J sheds 1 base, leaving 11 bases between their ends. From a lookup of the germline V gene (reference sequence), CDR1 and CDR2 are GTSNPN and SVGIG.